This T cell receptor beta chain appears in the sequencing data of a study of blood T cell repertoires in COVID-19. Study-wide context: From T cells, B-cell-depleted T cells, or PBMCs came the material, which was cDNA or gDNA.

Looked up from germline, CDR1 is SGHTA and CDR2 is FQGTGA. V shed 5 bases and J shed 0 bases, with 15 bases lying between them. The CDR3 has 16 amino acids. In the authors' methods: It was from reference gene primer amplification that nucleated cell counts were estimated. Some clones are missing from TCRdb's copy, which holds only in-frame ones; the method was immunoSEQ multiplex PCR. The V and J calls and clone size are taken from that table; D and trimming were inferred from the DNA. The repertoire holds over 300,000 clones, with 90% as singletons. The source is a man younger than 35 with active or convalescent COVID-19. The rearrangement joins TRBV7-3 to TRBJ2-3; unclear D gene. Sequencing was performed on peripheral blood. The CDR3 is CASSPSLATSTDTQYF. CDR3 sequence (DNA): TGTGCCAGCAGCCCCTCTTTAGCAACTAGCACAGATACGCAGTATTTT.